This T cell receptor (beta chain) was obtained from a study of blood T cell repertoires in COVID-19. Whole-study context: Researchers got acute and convalescent COVID-19 samples from the United States, Italy and Spain. Nucleic acid was either cDNA or gDNA, and it came from T cells, B-cell-depleted T cells, or PBMCs.

Methods used by the authors: It was from reference gene primer amplification that nucleated cell counts were estimated. The table came from immunoSEQ multiplex PCR; TCRdb's copy has only in-frame clones and leaves some out. The DNA gave D and trimming, while V, J and clone size come from that table. This sample has more than 75,000 clones; 88% occur once, and the top ten carry about 5%. CDR1 is LGHNA, CDR2 YNFKEQ, per germline. Trimming left V 5 bases short and J 0 bases short, with 10 bases between. The CDR3 spans 15 residues. This clonotype originated in a woman aged 80 or older with active COVID-19. The chain has TRBV4-2 and TRBJ2-2, with D tentatively TRBD1 (6 bases). The sequencing sample was made of peripheral blood. Written as DNA, the CDR3 is TGTGCCAGCAGCGACGGGACATCGAACACCGGGGAGCTGTTTTTT. Protein product: CASSDGTSNTGELFF.